This entry concerns a single T cell receptor (beta chain). The antigen is not known. The data were taken from a study of T cell responses to AZD1222 COVID-19 vaccine. Study at large: Pooling of second doses given at about 4 or about 12 weeks was done.

Study-level points and caveats: The study identified only six AZD1222 recipients as seropositive at baseline. Mostly white British, mostly female donors; authors suggested clonal diversity may be underestimated.

This table comes from immunoSEQ multiplex PCR, and its TCRdb copy is limited to in-frame clones, with some not included. The profile shows about 68,000 clones, around 86% of them singletons. CDR1 SGHTA and CDR2 FQGNSA come from the germline V gene. CDR3 length: 16 residues. J was trimmed by 2 bases and V by 5 bases; bases with no gene match: 4. The chain links TRBV7-2 to TRBJ2-3, with 13 bases matching TRBD2. The starting material was peripheral blood, obtained on day 0 of AZD1222 vaccination. This clonotype was sampled from an adult in good health. DNA for the CDR3: TGTGCCAGCAGCACGGGACTAGCGGGATCCACAGATACGCAGTATTTT. This codes for CASSTGLAGSTDTQYF.